The clone carrying this T cell receptor (beta chain) appeared a few times. Germline loops: CDR1 MNHEY, CDR2 SVGEGT. The CDR3 extends over 15 amino acids. V was trimmed by 6 bases and J by 7 bases, leaving 22 bases between them. TCRdb re-analysed the 5' RACE reads in MiXCR, keeping a single row per CDR3 protein. This repertoire shows 380,000 or so distinct CDR3 sequences, approximately 14% found once; its top ten account for around 22%. The sample comes from a study of T-cell memory formation after mild COVID-19. The source is a man younger than 30 who had mild COVID-19 (a few samples of this study predate the infection). Cell type and time point are not known. This chain uses TRBV6-2 or TRBV6-3 with TRBJ2-7; D possibly corresponds to TRBD1 (6 bases). The sample taken for sequencing was PBMCs or a T cell subset sorted from them (not recorded which). Written as DNA, the CDR3 is TGTGCCAGCAGAACCGGGACACCCTCTCGGAGGGAGCAGTACTTC. Encoded protein: CASRTGTPSRREQYF.